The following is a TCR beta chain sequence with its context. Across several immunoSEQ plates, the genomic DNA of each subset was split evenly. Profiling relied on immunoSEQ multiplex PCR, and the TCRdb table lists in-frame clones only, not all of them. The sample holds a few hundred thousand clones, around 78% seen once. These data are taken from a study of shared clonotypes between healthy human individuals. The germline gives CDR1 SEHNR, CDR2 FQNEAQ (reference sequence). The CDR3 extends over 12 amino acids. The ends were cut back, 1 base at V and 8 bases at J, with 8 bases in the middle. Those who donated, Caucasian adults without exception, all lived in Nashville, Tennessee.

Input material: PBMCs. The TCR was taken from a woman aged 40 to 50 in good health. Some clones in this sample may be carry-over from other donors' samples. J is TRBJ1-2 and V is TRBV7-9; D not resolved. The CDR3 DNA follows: TGTGCCAGCAGCTTAGAGGTCCGCGGCTACACCTTC. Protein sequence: CASSLEVRGYTF.